This T cell receptor beta chain was captured by sequencing in a study of OX40 agonist ivuxolimab in advanced cancers. Whole-study context: Partial responses were achieved by three patients: one hepatocellular carcinoma, two cutaneous melanoma.

Germline V gives CDR1 SGHNT, CDR2 YYREEE (reference sequence). Trimming removed 5 bases at V and 4 bases at J, with 22 bases between. The CDR3 extends over 17 amino acids. Clones were sequenced by immunoSEQ multiplex PCR, and TCRdb holds only the in-frame ones, with some missing. Of tens of thousands of clones listed, 80% to 90% are singletons. The clonotype originates from an adult with an advanced solid tumor such as melanoma, head and neck, liver or kidney cancer. The input for sequencing was CD4+ or CD8+ T cells sorted from blood, taken in a trial of the OX40 agonist ivuxolimab. The V call is TRBV5-4, the J call TRBJ2-1; D may correspond to TRBD1 or TRBD2 (7 bases each). In DNA form, the CDR3 reads TGTGCCAGCAGACCTGACAGGGAGGGGATCCGGTACAATGAGCAGTTCTTC. This codes for CASRPDREGIRYNEQFF.